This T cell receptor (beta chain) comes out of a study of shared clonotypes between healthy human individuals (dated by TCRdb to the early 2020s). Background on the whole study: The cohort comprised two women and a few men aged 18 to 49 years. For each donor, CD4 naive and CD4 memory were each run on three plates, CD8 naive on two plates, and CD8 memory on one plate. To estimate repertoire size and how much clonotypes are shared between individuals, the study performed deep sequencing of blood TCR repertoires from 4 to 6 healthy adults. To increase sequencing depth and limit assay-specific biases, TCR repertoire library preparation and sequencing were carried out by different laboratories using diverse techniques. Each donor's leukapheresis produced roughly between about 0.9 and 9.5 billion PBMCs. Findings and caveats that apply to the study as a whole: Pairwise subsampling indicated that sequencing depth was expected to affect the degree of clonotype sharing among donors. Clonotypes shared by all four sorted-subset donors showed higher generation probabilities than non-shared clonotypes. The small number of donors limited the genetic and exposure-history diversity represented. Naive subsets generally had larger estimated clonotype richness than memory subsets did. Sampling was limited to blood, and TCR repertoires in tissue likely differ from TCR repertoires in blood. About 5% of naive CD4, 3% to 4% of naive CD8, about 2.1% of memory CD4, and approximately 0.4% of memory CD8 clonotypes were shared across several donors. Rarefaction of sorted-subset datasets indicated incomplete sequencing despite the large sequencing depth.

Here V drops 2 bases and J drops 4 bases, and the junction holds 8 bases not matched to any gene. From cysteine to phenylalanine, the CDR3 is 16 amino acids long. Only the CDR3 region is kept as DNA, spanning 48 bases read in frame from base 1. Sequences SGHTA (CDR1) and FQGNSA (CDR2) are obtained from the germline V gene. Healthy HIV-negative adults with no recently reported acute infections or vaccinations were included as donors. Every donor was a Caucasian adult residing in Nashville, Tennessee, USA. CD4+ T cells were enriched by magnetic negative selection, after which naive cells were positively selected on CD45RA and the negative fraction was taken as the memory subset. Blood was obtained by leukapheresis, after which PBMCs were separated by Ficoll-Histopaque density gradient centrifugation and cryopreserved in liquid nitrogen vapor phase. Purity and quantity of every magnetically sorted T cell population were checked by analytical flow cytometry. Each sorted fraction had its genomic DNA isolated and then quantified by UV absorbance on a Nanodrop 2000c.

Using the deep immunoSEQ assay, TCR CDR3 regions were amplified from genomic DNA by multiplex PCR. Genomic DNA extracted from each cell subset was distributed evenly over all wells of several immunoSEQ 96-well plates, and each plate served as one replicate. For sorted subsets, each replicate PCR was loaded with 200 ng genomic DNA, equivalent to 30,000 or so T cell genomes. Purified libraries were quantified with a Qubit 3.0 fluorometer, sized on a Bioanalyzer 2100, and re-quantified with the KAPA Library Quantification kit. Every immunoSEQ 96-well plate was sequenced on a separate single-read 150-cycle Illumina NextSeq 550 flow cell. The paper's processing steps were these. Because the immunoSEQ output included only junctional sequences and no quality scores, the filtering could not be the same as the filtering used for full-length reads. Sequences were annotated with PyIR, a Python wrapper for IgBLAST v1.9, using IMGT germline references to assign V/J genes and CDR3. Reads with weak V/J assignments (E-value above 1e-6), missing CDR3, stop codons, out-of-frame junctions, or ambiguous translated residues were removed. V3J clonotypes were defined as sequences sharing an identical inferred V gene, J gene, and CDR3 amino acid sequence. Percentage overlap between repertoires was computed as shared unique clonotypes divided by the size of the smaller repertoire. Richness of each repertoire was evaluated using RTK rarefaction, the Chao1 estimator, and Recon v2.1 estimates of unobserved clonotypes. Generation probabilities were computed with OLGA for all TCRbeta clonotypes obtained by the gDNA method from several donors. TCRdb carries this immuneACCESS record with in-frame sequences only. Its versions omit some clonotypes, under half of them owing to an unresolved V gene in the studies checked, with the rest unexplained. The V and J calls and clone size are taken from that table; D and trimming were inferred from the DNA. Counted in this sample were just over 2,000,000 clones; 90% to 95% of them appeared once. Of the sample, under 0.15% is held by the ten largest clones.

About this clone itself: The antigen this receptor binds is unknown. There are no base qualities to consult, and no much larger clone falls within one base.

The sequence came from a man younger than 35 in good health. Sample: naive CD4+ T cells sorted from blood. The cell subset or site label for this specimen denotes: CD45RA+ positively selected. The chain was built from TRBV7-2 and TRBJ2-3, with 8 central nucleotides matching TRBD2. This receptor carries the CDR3 CASSLLGGAGADTQYF. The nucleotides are TGTGCCAGCAGCTTACTCGGGGGGGCAGGAGCAGATACGCAGTATTTT.